The next 10 T cell receptor beta chains were all read from a single sample in a study of T cell changes during pregnancy in multiple sclerosis. Measured with immunoSEQ multiplex PCR; TCRdb has only the in-frame clones, and not every one. This table holds under 75,000 clones, approximately 89% found once. Sequencing used peripheral blood, obtained in the third trimester of pregnancy. Source of these receptors: a female donor in good health, enrolled as a control in a pregnancy study.

The chain uses TRBV5-1 and TRBJ1-6, with D tentatively TRBD1 (5 bases). Germline-derived CDR1 and CDR2 are SGHRS and YFSETQ. V lost 7 bases and J lost 7, with 15 bases in between. The CDR3 spans 14 residues. CDR3 DNA: TGCGCCAGCGGCCAGGGTGGAGAAAATTCACCCCTCCACTTT. Its translation: CASGQGGENSPLHF.

This sequence joins TRBV7-8 and TRBJ1-5, with 10 bases fitting TRBD1. CDR1 is SGHVS and CDR2 is FQNEAQ in the germline V gene. V shed 6 bases and J 7 bases; nucleotides not matched to a gene: 9. This CDR3 comprises 15 residues. The CDR3 DNA sequence: TGTGCCAGCAGTCACCGGGACAGGGGCAGACAGCCCCAGCATTTT. It codes for CASSHRDRGRQPQHF.

The V gene is TRBV6-5, the J gene TRBJ2-5; D possibly corresponds to TRBD2 (6 bases). The CDR3 is made up of 14 amino acids. The germline V gene encodes CDR1 MNHEY and CDR2 SVGAGI. V was cut by 9 bases and J by 5 bases, with 19 bases left in between. The CDR3 DNA is TGTGCCAGTGCCGCCGGGTCAAGCGGGGAGACCCAGTACTTC. Its protein product is CASAAGSSGETQYF.

This sequence joins TRBV11-1 and TRBJ1-1; tentative D call: TRBD1 (5 bases). Germline V gives CDR1 SGHAT, CDR2 FQDESV (reference sequence). CDR3 length: 15 residues. The V and J ends lost 5 bases and 0 bases respectively, with 13 bases between them. The CDR3 nucleotides read TGTGCCAGCAGCCCCTGGGGGGAAATGAACACTGAAGCTTTCTTT. Amino acid sequence: CASSPWGEMNTEAFF.

J is TRBJ2-3 and V is TRBV5-4; D gene ambiguous. The V end was cut by 4 bases, the J end by 8 bases, with 14 bases between. Germline V gene sequence: CDR1 SGHNT, CDR2 YYREEE (reference sequence). This CDR3 is 13 amino acids long. DNA for the CDR3: TGTGCCAGCAGCCTCGGTGCGGCTGGTACGCAGTATTTT. This encodes CASSLGAAGTQYF.

V and J are TRBV18 and TRBJ1-2; the D is unclear. Per the germline V gene, CDR1 is KGHSH and CDR2 is LQKENI. V was shortened by 3 bases and J by 8 bases, with 7 bases between the two germline ends. The CDR3 runs to 11 residues. DNA of the CDR3: TGTGCCAGCTCACCTCAGGCCGGCTACACCTTC. Translating gives CASSPQAGYTF.

This rearrangement joins TRBV4-3 to TRBJ2-2; D possibly corresponds to TRBD2 (7 bases). Germline CDR1 is LGHNA and CDR2 is YSLEER. V lost 0 bases and J 6 bases, leaving 14 bases between the germline ends. This CDR3 has 16 residues. The CDR3 spells CASSQDGGGASGELFF. The CDR3 DNA reads as TGCGCCAGCAGCCAAGATGGAGGGGGGGCTTCCGGGGAGCTGTTTTTT.

The chain uses TRBV28 and TRBJ2-3; no definite D call. V was shortened by 3 bases and J by 2 bases, with 9 bases between the two germline ends. The CDR3 length is 14 residues. The V gene's germline CDR1 is MDHEN and CDR2 SYDVKM. CDR3 bases: TGTGCCAGCAGTTTGGGCCTCCCCACAGATACGCAGTATTTT. It codes for CASSLGLPTDTQYF.

The chain employs TRBV19 and TRBJ1-1; D not resolved. Trimming stripped 10 bases from V and 4 bases from J, with 16 bases between. This CDR3 has 13 amino acids. The germline gives CDR1 LNHDA, CDR2 SQIVND (reference sequence). The chain's CDR3 is CAIAGGRSTEAFF. CDR3 DNA sequence: TGTGCCATCGCGGGAGGGAGGAGCACTGAAGCTTTCTTT.

V usage is TRBV9 and J usage is TRBJ2-3, with TRBD1 as a possible D gene (5 bases). This CDR3 is built from 14 residues. Germline assignment: CDR1 SGDLS and CDR2 YYNGEE. Trimming removed 6 bases at V and 5 bases at J, with 16 bases between. In DNA form, the CDR3 reads TGTGCCAGCAACAAAAGGGGTGGTGGAGATACGCAGTATTTT. Translated: CASNKRGGGDTQYF. Full variable domain (remainder filled in from reference TRBV9 and TRBJ2-3): DSGVTQTPKHLITATGQRVTLRCSPRSGDLSVYWYQQSLDQGLQFLIQYYNGEERAKGNILERFSAQQFPDLHSELNLSSLELGDSALYFCASNKRGGGDTQYFGPGTRLTVL.